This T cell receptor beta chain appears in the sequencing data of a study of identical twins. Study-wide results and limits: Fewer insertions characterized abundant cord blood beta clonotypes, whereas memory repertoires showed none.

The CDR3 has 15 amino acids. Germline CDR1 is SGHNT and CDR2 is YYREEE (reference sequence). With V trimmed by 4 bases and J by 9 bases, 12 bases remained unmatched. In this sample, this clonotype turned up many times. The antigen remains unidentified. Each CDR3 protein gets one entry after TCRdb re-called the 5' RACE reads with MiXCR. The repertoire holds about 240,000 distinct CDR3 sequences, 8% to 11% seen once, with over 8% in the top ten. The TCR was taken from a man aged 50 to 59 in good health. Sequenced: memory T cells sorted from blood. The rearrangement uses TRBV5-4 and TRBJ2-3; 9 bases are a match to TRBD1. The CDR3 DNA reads TGTGCCAGCAGCCATAAGGGACAGGGCGAAACGACGCAGTATTTT. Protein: CASSHKGQGETTQYF.